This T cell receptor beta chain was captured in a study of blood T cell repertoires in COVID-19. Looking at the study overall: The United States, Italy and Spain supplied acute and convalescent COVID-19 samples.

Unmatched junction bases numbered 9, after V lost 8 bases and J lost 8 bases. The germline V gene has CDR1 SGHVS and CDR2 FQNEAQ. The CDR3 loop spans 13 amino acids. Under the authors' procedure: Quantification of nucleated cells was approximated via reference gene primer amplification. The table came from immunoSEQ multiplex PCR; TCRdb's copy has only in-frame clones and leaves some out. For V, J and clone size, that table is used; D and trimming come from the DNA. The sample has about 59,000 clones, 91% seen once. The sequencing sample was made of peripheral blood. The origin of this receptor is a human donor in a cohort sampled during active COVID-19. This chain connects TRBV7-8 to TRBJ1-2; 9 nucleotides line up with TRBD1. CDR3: CASVGTGQKGYTF. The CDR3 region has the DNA TGTGCCAGCGTAGGGACAGGGCAAAAAGGCTACACCTTC.